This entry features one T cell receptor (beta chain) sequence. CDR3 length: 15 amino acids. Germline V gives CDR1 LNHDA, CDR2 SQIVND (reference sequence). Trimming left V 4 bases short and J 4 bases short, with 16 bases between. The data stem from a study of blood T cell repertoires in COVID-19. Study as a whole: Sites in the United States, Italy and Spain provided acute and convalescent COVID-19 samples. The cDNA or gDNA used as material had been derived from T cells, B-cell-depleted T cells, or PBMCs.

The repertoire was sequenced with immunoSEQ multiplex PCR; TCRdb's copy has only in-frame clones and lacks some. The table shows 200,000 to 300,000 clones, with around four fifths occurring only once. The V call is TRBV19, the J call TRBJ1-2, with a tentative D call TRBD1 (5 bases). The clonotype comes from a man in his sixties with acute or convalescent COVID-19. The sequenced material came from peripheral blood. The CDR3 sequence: CASSTRTDSLYGYTF. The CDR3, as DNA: TGTGCCAGTAGTACCCGAACCGACAGCCTCTATGGCTACACCTTC.